Listed below are T cell receptor beta chains from one sample, sequenced in a study of cytomegalovirus exposure and HLA in healthy donors. Here immunoSEQ multiplex PCR was the method, and the copy in TCRdb shows in-frame clones only, minus some. This table holds about 150,000 clones, roughly 80% found once. Specimen: PBMCs. The source of these receptors is a woman aged 45-59 years in good health and CMV-seropositive. Each CDR3 is given with its conserved first and last residue. Each record gives: D gene, clone size, J gene, V gene, CDR3 protein, CDR3 DNA. The D gene is left open where the match is weak. A row's size may be missing; if present it is once, few, many or a size class.

TRBD1 - TRBJ2-2 TRBV4-3 CASSRAGQGPNTGELFF TGCGCCAGCAGCCGAGCCGGACAGGGGCCCAACACCGGGGAGCTGTTTTTT
- - TRBJ2-7 TRBV2 CASTTGNGYEQYF TGTGCCAGCACAACAGGGAACGGCTACGAGCAGTACTTC
- - TRBJ2-1 TRBV20-1 CSVPEYNEQFF TGCAGTGTACCGGAGTACAATGAGCAGTTCTTC
TRBD1 - TRBJ2-1 TRBV7-9 CASSAPGQGMTEQFF TGTGCCAGCAGCGCCCCGGGACAGGGGATGACTGAGCAGTTCTTC
TRBD1 - TRBJ2-7 TRBV5-4 CASSLGGTGGVEQYF TGTGCCAGCAGCTTGGGGGGGACAGGGGGAGTCGAGCAGTACTTC
TRBD1 - TRBJ1-4 TRBV19 CASSEQGVEKLFF TGTGCCAGTAGTGAGCAGGGGGTTGAAAAACTGTTTTTT
- - TRBJ2-3 TRBV5-1 CASSLGGTPHTDTQYF TGCGCCAGCAGCTTGGGGGGGACACCACACACAGATACGCAGTATTTT
TRBD1 - TRBJ2-3 TRBV6-5 CASRTGTDTQYF TGTGCCAGCAGGACAGGGACGGATACGCAGTATTTT
TRBD1 - TRBJ1-5 TRBV19 CASSIGRQGRYNQPQHF TGTGCCAGTAGTATAGGCCGACAGGGGCGATACAATCAGCCCCAGCATTTT
- - TRBJ2-2 TRBV9 CASSVKWGHGELFF TGTGCCAGCAGCGTTAAGTGGGGCCACGGGGAGCTGTTTTTT
- - TRBJ1-2 TRBV10-2 CASIGQTRSPYGYTF TGCGCCAGCATCGGACAGACCCGTTCCCCTTATGGCTACACCTTC
- few TRBJ2-1 TRBV7-8 CASLDSTSSYNEQFF TGTGCCAGCCTCGACTCTACCTCTTCCTACAATGAGCAGTTCTTC
- - TRBJ2-7 TRBV5-5 CASSSSGIEQYF TGTGCCAGCAGCTCGTCAGGGATTGAGCAGTACTTC
TRBD1 - TRBJ2-2 TRBV6-5 CASSAPGQGSLFF TGTGCCAGCAGTGCGCCGGGACAGGGGAGCTTGTTTTTT
TRBD1 few TRBJ2-6 TRBV10-3 CAISAGQVSGANVLTF TGTGCCATCAGTGCGGGACAGGTCTCTGGGGCCAACGTCCTGACTTTC
- - TRBJ2-1 TRBV9 CASSVHLSGGPNEQFF TGTGCCAGCAGCGTACACCTCTCGGGGGGCCCGAATGAGCAGTTCTTC
- once TRBJ1-6 TRBV27 CASTFSTGGVNSPLHF TGTGCCAGCACCTTTTCTACAGGCGGAGTTAATTCACCCCTCCACTTT
- - TRBJ2-4 TRBV11-1 CASSLGQHVNIQYF TGTGCCAGCAGCTTAGGACAGCATGTGAACATTCAGTACTTC
TRBD1 - TRBJ2-7 TRBV5-6 CASSFGRDRVEYF TGTGCCAGCAGCTTCGGCCGGGACAGGGTCGAGTACTTC
- - TRBJ2-7 TRBV27 CASSLNGQTYEQYF TGTGCCAGCAGTTTAAATGGGCAGACCTACGAGCAGTACTTC
- - TRBJ1-2 TRBV5-1 CASSLGRSAVGAYGYTF TGCGCCAGCAGCTTGGGACGGTCGGCGGTGGGGGCGTATGGCTACACCTTC
TRBD1 - TRBJ1-3 TRBV15 CATTGAGNTIYF TGTGCCACGACAGGGGCGGGAAACACCATATATTTT
- few TRBJ1-4 TRBV4-2 CASSQEADLKNEKLFF TGTGCCAGCAGCCAAGAGGCGGATTTAAAAAATGAAAAACTGTTTTTT
TRBD1 - TRBJ1-4 TRBV6-5 CASSYSWDRGYEKLFF TGTGCCAGCAGTTACTCCTGGGACAGGGGTTATGAAAAACTGTTTTTT
TRBD1 - TRBJ1-5 TRBV25-1 CATHPTGDGNQPQHF TGTGCCACACACCCTACAGGGGATGGCAATCAGCCCCAGCATTTT
TRBD2 once TRBJ2-7 TRBV9 CASSVGGGTYEQYF TGTGCCAGCAGCGTAGGCGGGGGGACCTACGAGCAGTACTTC
TRBD1 once TRBJ2-7 TRBV7-8 CASSYRDSSYEQYF TGTGCCAGCAGCTACCGGGACAGCTCCTACGAGCAGTACTTC
- - TRBJ2-1 TRBV2 CASSVLRNEQFF TGTGCCAGCAGTGTTTTGAGAAATGAGCAGTTCTTC
TRBD1 - TRBJ1-1 TRBV5-1 CASSRGQENTEAFF TGCGCCAGCAGCCGTGGACAGGAGAACACTGAAGCTTTCTTT
- few TRBJ1-3 TRBV6-1 CASSEGQSLGNTIYF TGTGCCAGCAGTGAAGGACAGAGCCTTGGAAACACCATATATTTT
- - TRBJ2-3 TRBV5-6 CASSWIRVADTQYF TGTGCCAGCAGCTGGATCAGGGTGGCAGATACGCAGTATTTT
- - TRBJ2-7 TRBV28 CATGPDSGNARAGQYF TGTGCCACCGGACCGGACAGTGGTAACGCAAGGGCAGGGCAGTACTTC
TRBD2 - TRBJ2-1 TRBV19 CASSRTSGAMDEQFF TGTGCCAGTAGTAGAACTAGCGGGGCTATGGATGAGCAGTTCTTC
TRBD2 - TRBJ2-1 TRBV7-6 CASSLWRGGGNEQFF TGTGCCAGCAGCTTATGGCGGGGGGGCGGAAATGAGCAGTTCTTC
- few TRBJ2-7 TRBV5-4 CASSKFTGKDEQYF TGTGCCAGCAGCAAGTTCACAGGGAAGGACGAGCAGTACTTC
- - TRBJ2-1 TRBV5-5 CASSSTGNEQFF TGTGCCAGCAGCTCGACGGGGAATGAGCAGTTCTTC
- - TRBJ1-2 TRBV18 CASSDGANYGYTF TGTGCCAGCTCAGACGGAGCTAACTATGGCTACACCTTC
- few TRBJ1-1 TRBV5-1 CASSSGGHTEAFF TGCGCCAGCAGCTCAGGAGGTCACACTGAAGCTTTCTTT
TRBD1 - TRBJ2-7 TRBV9 CASSGGQGANEQYF TGTGCCAGCAGCGGGGGACAGGGGGCGAACGAGCAGTACTTC
- - TRBJ1-2 TRBV29-1 CSVEDEAAIVF TGCAGCGTTGAAGATGAAGCCGCTATCGTCTTC
TRBD1 - TRBJ2-1 TRBV7-2 CASSTRQGTNEQFF TGTGCCAGCAGCACCCGACAGGGGACCAATGAGCAGTTCTTC
TRBD1 once TRBJ1-6 TRBV11-2 CASSFLGQGDSPLHF TGTGCCAGCAGCTTCCTCGGACAGGGTGATTCACCCCTCCACTTT
TRBD1 - TRBJ2-7 TRBV4-1 CASSQGQGASYEQYF TGCGCCAGCAGCCAGGGACAGGGGGCTTCCTACGAGCAGTACTTC
- few TRBJ1-6 TRBV30 CAWSTGSEAPLHF TGTGCCTGGAGTACAGGCAGCGAAGCACCCCTCCACTTT
TRBD1 - TRBJ2-7 TRBV4-1 CASSHRDRVHEQYF TGCGCCAGCAGCCACCGGGACAGGGTCCACGAGCAGTACTTC
TRBD1 - TRBJ1-1 TRBV30 CAWRPRKGAHTEAFF TGTGCCTGGAGACCCCGGAAGGGGGCACACACTGAAGCTTTCTTT
- - TRBJ2-6 TRBV7-8 CASAIMLAGANVLTF TGTGCCAGCGCGATAATGCTTGCTGGGGCCAACGTCCTGACTTTC
TRBD1 - TRBJ1-4 TRBV13 CASSYRGTGTTNEKLFF TGTGCCAGCAGCTACCGGGGGACAGGGACAACTAATGAAAAACTGTTTTTT
- - TRBJ2-2 TRBV30 CAWSVRAGELFF TGTGCCTGGAGTGTACGGGCCGGGGAGCTGTTTTTT
- - TRBJ1-1 TRBV7-8 CASSSWGSVNTEAFF TGTGCCAGCAGCTCGTGGGGTAGCGTGAACACTGAAGCTTTCTTT
- - TRBJ1-5 TRBV23-1 CASSLLRHKSGNQPQHF TGCGCCAGCAGCCTCTTAAGGCATAAGAGCGGGAATCAGCCCCAGCATTTT
- once TRBJ1-1 TRBV9 CASSVTGNTEAFF TGTGCCAGCAGCGTAACCGGGAACACTGAAGCTTTCTTT
- - TRBJ2-2 TRBV19 CASNNGANTGELFF TGTGCCAGTAACAATGGGGCCAACACCGGGGAGCTGTTTTTT
- - TRBJ2-1 TRBV6-5 CASSFQDSYNEQFF TGTGCCAGCAGTTTCCAGGACTCCTACAATGAGCAGTTCTTC
TRBD2 few TRBJ2-7 TRBV6-1 CASKRTGTNSYEQYF TGTGCCAGCAAACGGACCGGGACTAATTCCTACGAGCAGTACTTC
- - TRBJ1-6 TRBV18 CASSPFIPGVNSPLHF TGTGCCAGCTCACCTTTCATCCCGGGAGTTAATTCACCCCTCCACTTT
TRBD1 - TRBJ2-7 TRBV6-1 CASRNRGDYEQYF TGTGCCAGCAGAAACAGGGGAGACTACGAGCAGTACTTC
- few TRBJ1-3 TRBV19 CASSIRGGSGNTIYF TGTGCCAGTAGTATAAGGGGAGGAAGTGGAAACACCATATATTTT